The 20 T cell receptor beta chains reported below all come from one sample, sequenced in a study of blood T cell repertoires in COVID-19. Some clones are missing from TCRdb's copy, which holds only in-frame ones; the method was immunoSEQ multiplex PCR. This sample yields approximately 270,000 clones, of which more than 85% are seen a single time; around 2.8% belongs to the top ten. The sequenced sample consisted of PBMCs or T cells enriched from blood (not recorded which). These receptors all stem from a man aged 35 to 55 who had been exposed to COVID-19.

The chain uses TRBV27 and TRBJ2-3; 12 nucleotides line up with TRBD2. Germline V lookup: CDR1 MNHEY, CDR2 SMNVEV (reference sequence). This CDR3 has 16 residues. V shed 7 bases, J shed 6 bases, and the junction held 11 bases outside the gene matches. CDR3 protein: CASTSILAGGADTQYF. The DNA for the CDR3 is TGTGCCAGCACTTCTATCCTAGCGGGAGGGGCGGATACGCAGTATTTT.

The rearrangement uses TRBV21-1 and TRBJ1-2. TRBV21-1 is annotated as a pseudogene. The CDR3 runs to 10 residues. CDR3 sequence: CASSIPRCLF. The CDR3 DNA follows: TGTGCCAGCAGCATCCCACGGTGCCTTTTC.

This chain links TRBV5-6 with TRBJ1-5; D is undetermined. V gave up 2 bases and J gave up 3 bases, with 9 bases separating them. Germline CDR1 is SGHDT and CDR2 is YYEEEE. The CDR3 sequence is 14 residues long. CDR3 coding DNA: TGTGCCAGCAGCTTTGGACTGACCAATCAGCCCCAGCATTTT. Its protein product is CASSFGLTNQPQHF.

This chain joins TRBV5-4 and TRBJ2-3; perhaps TRBD1 as D (7 bases). The germline V and J ends were trimmed by 0 bases and 1 base, with 15 bases remaining between them. The CDR3 has 17 amino acids. Germline values: CDR1 SGHNT, CDR2 YYREEE (reference sequence). DNA for the CDR3: TGTGCCAGCAGCTTGGGCTGGAGGGGGCCACGCACAGATACGCAGTATTTT. Its translation: CASSLGWRGPRTDTQYF.

V gene TRBV4-1 combines with J gene TRBJ2-7, with D unclear. The CDR3 runs 14 residues. The V end was cut by 1 base, the J end by 3 bases, with 10 bases between. Germline CDR1 reads MGHRA; CDR2 reads YSYEKL. The CDR3, as DNA: TGCGCCAGCAGCCAAGTATCGCTAAGCTACGAGCAGTACTTC. The encoded protein is CASSQVSLSYEQYF.

The V and J genes are TRBV7-2 and TRBJ1-1; D call uncertain. Trimming took off 2 bases at V and 0 bases at J, with 10 bases between the two ends. CDR1 and CDR2 from the germline V gene are SGHTA and FQGNSA. The CDR3 extends over 15 amino acids. CDR3 residues: CASSLSGVVNTEAFF. The DNA of the CDR3 is TGTGCCAGCAGCTTAAGCGGGGTCGTGAACACTGAAGCTTTCTTT.

The gene calls are TRBV9 and TRBJ2-1; 8 bases align to TRBD2. Trimming at V came to 3 bases and at J to 0 bases, leaving 5 bases not matched to a gene. The CDR3 covers 16 residues. From germline, CDR1 is SGDLS and CDR2 YYNGEE. In nucleotides, the CDR3 is TGTGCCAGCAGCGCCATAGCGGGGAGCTCCTACAATGAGCAGTTCTTC. Translating it yields CASSAIAGSSYNEQFF.

This clone has only one observation. The chain couples TRBV19 to TRBJ2-1; 9 nucleotides match TRBD2. CDR3 length: 18 residues. The trim removed 1 base at V and 4 bases at J, leaving 11 bases unmatched. CDR1 LNHDA and CDR2 SQIVND come from the germline V gene (reference sequence). CDR3 DNA sequence: TGTGCCAGTAGTATAGTTGGCCGTCTAGCGGGAAGATACAATGAGCAGTTCTTC. Amino acids: CASSIVGRLAGRYNEQFF.

The chain is built from TRBV30 and TRBJ2-5, with TRBD1 as a possible D gene (7 bases). The CDR3 contains 14 residues. Germline assignment: CDR1 GTSNPN and CDR2 SVGIG (reference sequence). Trimming took 0 bases from V and 2 from J, leaving 10 bases between them. CDR3 nucleotides: TGTGCCTGGAGTGTCGCGGGACAGCAAGAGACCCAGTACTTC. Translating it yields CAWSVAGQQETQYF.

This chain joins TRBV9 and TRBJ1-1; TRBD1 might be the D (6 bases). Germline CDR1 and CDR2: SGDLS and YYNGEE. The CDR3 loop spans 15 amino acids. The V gene lost 4 bases and the J gene lost 1 base, with 14 bases spanning the gap. This chain's CDR3 is CASSIRQETNTEAFF. CDR3 DNA sequence: TGTGCCAGCAGCATAAGACAGGAGACGAACACTGAAGCTTTCTTT.

This clone was observed a single time. This rearrangement joins TRBV9 to TRBJ2-2; 9 bases agree with TRBD2. The CDR3 runs to 15 residues. The J segment lost 4 bases and the V segment lost 5 bases, leaving 6 bases of the junction unmatched. CDR1 and CDR2 from the germline V gene are SGDLS and YYNGEE. CDR3 DNA sequence: TGTGCCAGCAGGAGGGGGACTAGCTCCACCGGGGAGCTGTTTTTT. Protein product: CASRRGTSSTGELFF.

The chain recombines TRBV11-3 with TRBJ1-1; TRBD1 might be the D (6 bases). Trimming took off 0 bases at V and 5 bases at J, with 13 bases between the two ends. The CDR3 is made up of 15 amino acids. The germline V gene has CDR1 SGHNT and CDR2 YENEEA. The CDR3 DNA reads TGTGCCAGCAGCTTAGATGCAGGGGTAGGGACTGAAGCTTTCTTT. Translated: CASSLDAGVGTEAFF. Based on the CDR3 plus reference TRBV11-3 and TRBJ1-1, the full variable domain is EAGVVQSPRYKIIEKKQPVAFWCNPISGHNTLYWYLQNLGQGPELLIRYENEEAVDDSQLPKDRFSAERLKGVDSTLKIQPAELGDSAVYLCASSLDAGVGTEAFFGQGTRLTVV.

In this sample, this clone turned up once. Other DNA sequences in the same sample also yield this CDR3. The rearrangement links TRBV2 to TRBJ1-2, with D perhaps matching TRBD1 (5 bases). Trimming took 6 bases from V and 4 from J, leaving 9 bases between them. Germline V gene sequence: CDR1 SNHLY, CDR2 FYNNEI. The CDR3 totals 12 residues. CDR3 region: CASSETVYGYTF. CDR3 bases: TGTGCCAGCAGCGAGACAGTCTATGGCTACACCTTC.

This sequence joins TRBV25-1 and TRBJ2-2; 7 nucleotides agree with TRBD1. Trimming at V came to 2 bases and at J to 4 bases, leaving 7 bases not matched to a gene. Looked up from germline, CDR1 is MGHDK and CDR2 is SYGVNS. This CDR3 has 16 amino acids. CDR3 bases: TGTGCCAGCAGTGAAGGGGGACAGATAGTCACCGGGGAGCTGTTTTTT. This sequence encodes CASSEGGQIVTGELFF. The full variable domain, rest sourced from reference TRBV25-1 and TRBJ2-2, is EADIYQTPRYLVIGTGKKITLECSQTMGHDKMYWYQQDPGMELHLIHYSYGVNSTEKGDLSSESTVSRIRTEHFPLTLESARPSHTSQYLCASSEGGQIVTGELFFGEGSRLTVL.

The rearrangement links TRBV7-9 to TRBJ2-1, with D perhaps TRBD2 (6 bases). The CDR3 spans 13 residues. Trimming removed 2 bases at V and 8 bases at J, with 10 bases between. Germline lookup yields CDR1 SEHNR and CDR2 FQNEAQ (reference sequence). Here the CDR3 DNA reads TGTGCCAGCAGCTTACCGGGAGTCCATGAGCAGTTCTTC. Protein sequence: CASSLPGVHEQFF.

V gene TRBV30 combines with J gene TRBJ1-2, with a weak D call TRBD1 (5 bases). Trimming removed 5 bases at V and 7 bases at J, with 14 bases between. The CDR3 has 12 amino acids. The germline CDR1 and CDR2 sequences are GTSNPN and SVGIG (reference sequence). The CDR3 protein is CAWSWRGAGYTF. The CDR3 bases are TGTGCCTGGTCATGGAGGGGTGCTGGCTACACCTTC.

This chain joins TRBV5-1 and TRBJ1-3, with 11 bases matching TRBD1. The CDR3 totals 16 residues. Germline lookup yields CDR1 SGHRS and CDR2 YFSETQ. With V trimmed by 4 bases and J by 4 bases, 7 bases remained unmatched. The CDR3: CASSPDRGLSGNTIYF. DNA for the CDR3: TGCGCCAGCAGCCCGGACAGGGGGCTGTCCGGAAACACCATATATTTT. The full variable domain, with the rest looked up from reference TRBV5-1 and TRBJ1-3, is KAGVTQTPRYLIKTRGQQVTLSCSPISGHRSVSWYQQTPGQGLQFLFEYFSETQRNKGNFPGRFSGRQFSNSRSEMNVSTLELGDSALYLCASSPDRGLSGNTIYFGEGSWLTVV.

This clone was counted once. The rearrangement uses TRBV19 and TRBJ2-3; tentatively, D is TRBD1 (6 bases). V was shortened by 7 bases and J by 4 bases, with 15 bases between the two germline ends. The CDR3 is made up of 14 amino acids. Germline CDR1 LNHDA, CDR2 SQIVND (reference sequence). The CDR3 DNA follows: TGTGCCAGTACCCCGGGTCAGGGGCCAGATACGCAGTATTTT. This gives the protein CASTPGQGPDTQYF. The full variable domain, with the rest looked up from reference TRBV19 and TRBJ2-3, is DGGITQSPKYLFRKEGQNVTLSCEQNLNHDAMYWYRQDPGQGLRLIYYSQIVNDFQKGDIAEGYSVSREKKESFPLTVTSAQKNPTAFYLCASTPGQGPDTQYFGPGTRLTVL.

The chain couples TRBV28 to TRBJ2-5; 7 bases fit TRBD1. Germline loops: CDR1 MDHEN, CDR2 SYDVKM. The CDR3 has 13 amino acids. V lost 3 bases, J lost 7 bases, and 5 bases stayed unmatched. The CDR3 DNA sequence: TGTGCCAGCAGTTTTTACAGGGGCATGACCCAGTACTTC. Protein product: CASSFYRGMTQYF.

This chain links TRBV25-1 with TRBJ1-2, with D uncertain. The CDR3 consists of 12 residues. With 4 bases removed from V and 8 bases from J, the gap between germline ends came to 11 bases. CDR1 and CDR2 (germline): MGHDK, SYGVNS. The CDR3 reads CASSGGGGGYTF. CDR3 in DNA: TGTGCCAGCAGTGGAGGAGGAGGAGGCTACACCTTC.